Shown below are 22 T cell receptor beta chains from a single sample sequenced in a study of memory CD4+ T cells and cytomegalovirus serostatus. Single viable CD3+CD4+CD8-CD45RO+ cells were sorted as the memory CD4+ T cells. The data were produced by immunoSEQ multiplex PCR, yet TCRdb's version contains in-frame clones alone and is incomplete. There are around 62,000 clones in the sample; around 76% occur only once, and roughly 4.7% lies in the top ten. The sequenced sample was memory CD4+ T cells from blood. Receptor source: an adult in good health and CMV-seropositive.

This chain uses TRBV5-1 with TRBJ1-2, with a weak D call TRBD1 (5 bases). Per germline, CDR1 SGHRS and CDR2 YFSETQ. This CDR3 spans 13 amino acids. Deletions cut 3 bases from V and 6 bases from J, with 12 bases between. The CDR3 nucleotides read TGCGCCAGCAGCTCACAGGAAGCTAATGGCTACACCTTC. Translated, it gives CASSSQEANGYTF.

This clone has just a few counts. V and J are TRBV27 and TRBJ1-6; no reliable D call. The CDR3 spans 14 residues. The germline gives CDR1 MNHEY, CDR2 SMNVEV (reference sequence). V was pared by 3 bases and J by 9 bases, with 12 bases between. CDR3 in DNA: TGTGCCAGCAGTTTCGCGCAGTTTAGTTCACCCCTCCACTTT. It encodes CASSFAQFSSPLHF.

This rearrangement joins TRBV7-9 to TRBJ2-2, with D hard to call. Germline V gives CDR1 SEHNR, CDR2 FQNEAQ (reference sequence). This CDR3 is 13 amino acids long. Trimming took 3 bases from V and 5 from J, leaving 7 bases between them. The CDR3 nucleotides are TGTGCCAGCAGCTTCGGGTGGACCGGGGAGCTGTTTTTT. Translating gives CASSFGWTGELFF.

The rearrangement uses TRBV6-5 and TRBJ2-6; D may be TRBD2 (5 bases). The CDR3 runs 15 residues. CDR1 MNHEY and CDR2 SVGAGI come from the germline V gene. V lost 4 bases, J lost 2 bases, and 9 bases lay in between. This CDR3 is CASSLLVAGANVLTF. For the CDR3, the DNA is TGTGCCAGCAGTTTACTAGTGGCTGGGGCCAACGTCCTGACTTTC.

The sample holds many counts of this clone. The chain is built from TRBV27 and TRBJ1-5; 10 bases agree with TRBD1. V shed 8 bases, J shed 7 bases, and the junction held 11 bases outside the gene matches. From germline, CDR1 is MNHEY and CDR2 SMNVEV (reference sequence). CDR3 length: 15 residues. The CDR3 nucleotides read TGTGCCAGCCGGTCTCTGACAGGGGGCCGGCAGCCCCAGCATTTT. It is translated as CASRSLTGGRQPQHF.

The V gene is TRBV2, the J gene TRBJ1-2, with 8 positions matching TRBD1. Germline V gene data show CDR1 as SNHLY and CDR2 as FYNNEI. The CDR3 is 13 residues long. J gave up 2 bases and V 8 bases, and 4 bases lay outside the gene matches. CDR3 nucleotide sequence: TGTGCCAGCTGGACAGGGAGAAACTATGGCTACACCTTC. Protein sequence: CASWTGRNYGYTF.

This chain connects TRBV12-5 to TRBJ2-7; 10 nucleotides line up with TRBD2. CDR1 is LGHNT, CDR2 FRNRAP, per germline. Trimming removed 1 base from V and 2 bases from J; junction bases left unmatched: 2. CDR3 length equals 15 residues. CDR3 DNA: TGTGCTAGTGGTTTGGGGACTAGCGGAACCTACGAGCAGTACTTC. Protein product: CASGLGTSGTYEQYF.

The genes are TRBV28 and TRBJ1-4, with D unclear. The ends were cut back, 3 bases at V and 7 bases at J, with 12 bases in the middle. The length of the CDR3 is 14 residues. Germline values: CDR1 MDHEN, CDR2 SYDVKM. The CDR3 region has the DNA TGTGCCAGCAGTTTGCCGGCAAGATCTGAAAAACTGTTTTTT. Translating gives CASSLPARSEKLFF.

This sequence joins TRBV29-1 and TRBJ2-7, with 12 positions matching TRBD1. V dropped 1 base and J dropped 5; count of bases not matched to a gene: 3. Germline-derived CDR1 and CDR2 are SQVTM and ANQGSEA. The CDR3 loop spans 14 amino acids. CDR3 amino acids: CSVEAGTGGDEQYF. In DNA, the CDR3 is TGCAGCGTTGAAGCCGGGACAGGGGGCGACGAGCAGTACTTC.

This clone was observed a single time. The V gene is TRBV2, the J gene TRBJ2-7; 13 bases map to TRBD2. The germline gives CDR1 SNHLY, CDR2 FYNNEI. The CDR3 runs to 14 residues. With V trimmed by 7 bases and J by 4 bases, 4 bases remained unmatched. In DNA form, the CDR3 reads TGTGCCAGCAATATGGGACTAGCGGGGTACGAGCAGTACTTC. It encodes CASNMGLAGYEQYF.

The chain recombines TRBV28 with TRBJ2-7; TRBD1 matches at 8 bases. The CDR3 length is 15 residues. CDR1 and CDR2 (germline): MDHEN, SYDVKM. The junction had 10 bases not matched to a gene; V was cut back by 4 bases and J by 5 bases. The CDR3 region has the DNA TGTGCCAGCAGTTATCAAGGACAGGGCACCCACGAGCAGTACTTC. Translated: CASSYQGQGTHEQYF.

The chain carries TRBV10-2 and TRBJ2-1; 8 bases agree with TRBD1. This CDR3 comprises 14 residues. Germline loops: CDR1 WSHSY, CDR2 SAAADI. V was pared by 6 bases and J by 7 bases, with 8 bases of the junction left unmatched. CDR3 sequence reads: CASSVDRAINEQFF. CDR3 nucleotides: TGCGCCAGCAGCGTGGACAGGGCGATAAATGAGCAGTTCTTC.

In its sample, this clone was seen many times. The chain has TRBV4-2 and TRBJ2-2, with D possibly TRBD1 on 5 matching bases. Germline V gives CDR1 LGHNA, CDR2 YNFKEQ. The CDR3 spans 16 residues. The V gene lost 0 bases and the J gene lost 6 bases, with 14 bases spanning the gap. CDR3 in amino acids: CASSQEGRVVSGELFF. The CDR3 nucleotides read TGTGCCAGCAGCCAAGAAGGCAGGGTAGTCTCCGGGGAGCTGTTTTTT.

The sample holds a few counts of this clone. The chain links TRBV9 to TRBJ1-2; no clear D. CDR3 length: 13 residues. V was cut by 1 base and J by 1 base, with 5 bases left in between. Germline CDR1 reads SGDLS; CDR2 reads YYNGEE. This CDR3 reads CASSVRDNYGYTF. The DNA for the CDR3 is TGTGCCAGCAGCGTAAGGGATAACTATGGCTACACCTTC.

V is TRBV5-1 and J is TRBJ1-4, with a tentative D call TRBD1 (6 bases). This CDR3 is 13 amino acids long. Germline loops: CDR1 SGHRS, CDR2 YFSETQ. Deletions cut 4 bases from V and 8 bases from J, with 12 bases between. The CDR3: CASSIGQREKLFF. CDR3 coding DNA: TGCGCCAGCAGCATTGGACAGAGGGAAAAACTGTTTTTT.

This chain joins TRBV28 and TRBJ2-1, with 11 bases that match TRBD2. This CDR3 region has 16 residues. The V and J ends lost 6 bases and 5 bases, in that order; junction bases with no gene match: 9. The germline CDR1 and CDR2 sequences are MDHEN and SYDVKM. Written as DNA, the CDR3 is TGTGCCAGCAGGCAAACCGGGACTAGCGGCGACAATGAGCAGTTCTTC. Its translation: CASRQTGTSGDNEQFF.

The chain has TRBV15 and TRBJ1-5, with D tentatively TRBD1 (5 bases). The CDR3 consists of 15 residues. The germline V gene encodes CDR1 LNHNV and CDR2 YYDKDF (reference sequence). V was trimmed by 0 bases and J by 4 bases, leaving 10 bases between them. Here the CDR3 reads CATSRDRVWNQPQHF. The DNA for the CDR3 is TGTGCCACCAGCAGAGACAGGGTATGGAATCAGCCCCAGCATTTT.

The rearrangement uses TRBV29-1 and TRBJ1-2, with D perhaps matching TRBD1 (5 bases). V lost 3 bases and J 0 bases, leaving 8 bases between the germline ends. This CDR3 spans 13 amino acids. Germline V lookup: CDR1 SQVTM, CDR2 ANQGSEA. CDR3 region: CSVDGRANYGYTF. Written as DNA, the CDR3 is TGCAGCGTTGATGGCAGGGCTAACTATGGCTACACCTTC.

This clone was counted between two and nine times. The chain uses TRBV27 and TRBJ2-5; 13 bases line up with TRBD2. CDR1 and CDR2 from the germline V gene are MNHEY and SMNVEV (reference sequence). CDR3 size: 19 residues. J was trimmed by 1 base and V by 4 bases; bases with no gene match: 12. CDR3 region: CASSWTGTSGKRSQETQYF. CDR3 coding DNA: TGTGCCAGCAGTTGGACCGGGACTAGCGGGAAAAGGTCCCAAGAGACCCAGTACTTC.

The J gene is TRBJ1-5, the V gene TRBV19; 8 bases fit TRBD1. J gave up 7 bases and V 4 bases, and 6 bases lay outside the gene matches. The CDR3 contains 14 residues. Germline CDR1 reads LNHDA; CDR2 reads SQIVND (reference sequence). The CDR3 nucleotides are TGTGCCAGTAGTACCGGACAGGGAGGACAGCCCCAGCATTTT. Translating gives CASSTGQGGQPQHF.

This clone was detected once. This chain links TRBV10-3 with TRBJ2-6, with TRBD2 identical over 9 bases. Germline V CDR1 and CDR2: ENHRY, SYGVKD. The CDR3 extends over 18 amino acids. V dropped 5 bases and J dropped 1; count of bases not matched to a gene: 9. The chain's CDR3 is CAISPRPSGESGANVLTF. The CDR3 nucleotides are TGTGCCATCAGTCCCCGGCCTAGCGGGGAGTCTGGGGCCAACGTCCTGACTTTC.

This clone appeared a few times. This rearrangement joins TRBV7-9 to TRBJ1-2, with D hard to call. This CDR3 has 14 amino acids. Germline V gene sequence: CDR1 SEHNR, CDR2 FQNEAQ (reference sequence). The V and J ends lost 5 bases and 4 bases respectively, with 14 bases between them. The CDR3 sequence is CASSPLTSSYGYTF. CDR3 DNA sequence: TGTGCCAGCAGCCCTCTGACCAGCAGCTATGGCTACACCTTC.